The sample holds a few counts of the clone carrying this T cell receptor beta chain. Its antigen remains unknown. PCR amplification relied on 60 Vbeta primers (plus 13 Jbeta primers). The table came from immunoSEQ multiplex PCR; TCRdb's copy has only in-frame clones and leaves some out. Among roughly 200,000 clones listed, around 81% were seen once. This sample was included in a study of cytomegalovirus exposure and HLA in healthy donors. Study-wide context: About 200 million T cells yielded roughly 120 million unique TCR beta sequences in earlier analysis.

There are 12 residues in the CDR3. The germline V gene encodes CDR1 SEHNR and CDR2 FQNEAQ (reference sequence). The V and J ends lost 1 base and 5 bases respectively, with 5 bases between them. Findings and limits, study-wide: Reportedly, HLA-A and HLA-B alleles of most subjects were accurately predicted from TCR beta. It was assumed in the presence/absence analyses that sequencing depth was roughly uniform across donors. About 87% or about 30% of the time was how often most TCR beta V segments were productive, according to an earlier analysis.

This chain joins TRBV7-9 and TRBJ2-5, with unresolved D. The receptor comes from a man aged 25 to 40 in good health and CMV-seronegative. Sequenced material: PBMCs. CDR3 DNA sequence: TGTGCCAGCAGCTTAGTTAGTGAGACCCAGTACTTC. Protein sequence: CASSLVSETQYF.